This T cell receptor (beta chain) was sequenced during a study of vaccination and CD4 T cells after COVID-19 (dated by TCRdb to about 2022). Background on the whole study: Six males and four females were included in the convalescent cohort, with two Hispanic individuals, seven Caucasians, two Asians and one multiracial person represented. Participants received two doses of either the Pfizer-BioNTech BNT162b2 vaccine (n=8) or the Moderna mRNA-1273 vaccine (n=2). Post-COVID blood samples from convalescent patients were collected a median of approximately 100 days after diagnosis, with a range of roughly 30 to 161 days. Post-vaccine blood samples were obtained a median of around 74 days after the second vaccine dose, with a range of about 12 to 241 days. For stimulating the cultures, overlapping spike peptide pools were used, derived from SARS-CoV-2 as well as from the common cold coronaviruses HCoV-NL63, HCoV-OC43 and HCoV-229E. As controls, cultures received a CEFX viral epitope pool (the positive control), an HIV-1 Nef peptide pool (the negative control), or no peptide at all. In over 8 COVID-19 convalescent patients and a few infection-naive healthy vaccine recipients, researchers compared the spike-specific CD4+ TCR repertoire from before mRNA vaccination with the repertoire from after.

V ends up 6 bases short and J 4 bases short, with an unmatched junction base count of 14. Inclusive of the bounding cysteine and phenylalanine, the CDR3 is 16 residues long. Only the CDR3 region is kept as DNA, spanning 48 bases read in frame from base 1. CDR1 ENHRY and CDR2 SYGVKD are derived from the germline V gene. The meaning of the sample's treatment or condition label: roughly nine-day PBMC culture with coronavirus spike peptide pools or control peptides (ViraFEST assay). The ViraFEST assay was used in the study, in which antigen-specific T cells were expanded with peptide pools and expanded clonotypes were subsequently identified by TCR sequencing. Negative nucleocapsid antibody tests taken both before and after vaccination confirmed that the healthy vaccine recipients had no prior SARS-CoV-2 infection. Two million PBMCs per well were cultured in IMDM with approximately 5% human AB serum and 8 to 10 IU/ml IL-2, plus 10 ug/ml peptide pools. Half of the culture medium was replaced with fresh IL-2-containing medium on days 3 and 7. After less than twelve days of culture, CD4+ T cells were isolated by negative selection with the EasySep CD4+ T cell isolation kit. Ficoll-Paque Plus gradient centrifugation was used to isolate PBMCs from whole blood, and the isolated PBMCs were then either used fresh or cryopreserved at -140C. In general, triplicate wells were set up for every culture condition.

Library generation was performed with PCR. At the Johns Hopkins FTIC core, DNA from the cultured CD4+ T cells underwent TCR sequencing with the Oncomine TCR Beta short-read assay. The QIAamp micro DNA kit was used to extract genomic DNA from the cultured CD4+ T cells. Oncomine TCR Beta libraries from cultured CD4+ T cells were pooled using unique dual indexes and sequenced on an Illumina iSeq 100. The authors' analysis ran thus. Non-productive sequences were removed, and CDR3s that did not start with C, did not end with F or W, or were shorter than 7 amino acids were discarded. The MANAFEST web application identified antigen-specific clonotypes by comparing peptide-stimulated wells against reference wells and other culture wells. An FDR below 0.05, an odds ratio above 5, and a productive frequency above 0.1% in at least two of three replicate wells were required for clones to be considered positive. A clonotype was classed as cross-reactive if the clonotype showed significant expansion both in SARS-CoV-2 spike wells and in at least one common cold coronavirus spike condition. CDR3 homology was assessed with Levenshtein distances (stringdist) and unrooted phylogenetic trees (ape) in R version 3.6.1. TCRdb ran its own pipeline on the public reads, namely fastp trimming at Q25 and MiXCR clone calling, and kept in-frame beta chains. Rows are unified per CDR3 protein, each entry keeping the most common DNA and genes. The V and J calls were determined by TCRdb, not by the authors. The sample table holds about 20,000 distinct CDR3 sequences, of which 80% were seen once. Jointly, the top ten make up approximately 17% of the sample.

Comments on this clonotype: There is no known antigen for this receptor. No base quality values were provided; no much bigger clone lies one nucleotide off.

What the work shows at the level of the full study, not this receptor alone: The study included relatively few convalescent patients and did not analyze early timepoints after natural infection. Among the post-vaccine SARS-CoV-2-reactive clones in convalescent patients, a median 86.3% showed up only after vaccination, which suggests vaccine-specific priming. Of the vaccine-specific clones found in convalescent patients, nearly all (304 of 307) were mono-reactive for SARS-CoV-2 spike instead of being cross-reactive with common cold coronaviruses. The median count of SARS-CoV-2-reactive clonotypes went up from 20 to 25 after infection to more than 30 after vaccination, although the change was not significant.

This TCR was sampled from a human donor who received a COVID-19 vaccine. The chain joins TRBV10-3 to TRBJ1-1; TRBD1 aligns with 7 central bases. The sample here was CD4+ T cells from blood, cultured in vitro, taken after SARS-CoV-2 vaccination. The DNA reads as follows: TGTGCCATCAGCCCGGACAGGATGGGGAGGAGCACTGAAGCTTTCTTT. It codes for CAISPDRMGRSTEAFF.